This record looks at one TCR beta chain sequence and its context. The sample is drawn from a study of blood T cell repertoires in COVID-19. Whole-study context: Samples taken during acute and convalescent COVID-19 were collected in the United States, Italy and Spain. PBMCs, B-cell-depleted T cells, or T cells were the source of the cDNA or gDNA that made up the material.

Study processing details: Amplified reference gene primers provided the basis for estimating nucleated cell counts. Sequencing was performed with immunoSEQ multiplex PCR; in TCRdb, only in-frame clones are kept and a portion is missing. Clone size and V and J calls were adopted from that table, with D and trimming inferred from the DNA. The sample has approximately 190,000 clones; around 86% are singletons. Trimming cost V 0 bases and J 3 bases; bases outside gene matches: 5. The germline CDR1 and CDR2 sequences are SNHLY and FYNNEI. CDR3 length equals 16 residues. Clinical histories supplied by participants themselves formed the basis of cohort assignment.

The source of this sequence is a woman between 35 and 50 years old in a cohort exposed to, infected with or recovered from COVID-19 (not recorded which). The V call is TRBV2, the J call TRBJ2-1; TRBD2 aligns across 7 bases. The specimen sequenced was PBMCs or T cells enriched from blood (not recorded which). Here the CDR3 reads CASSEAPSGGYNEQFF. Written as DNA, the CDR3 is TGTGCCAGCAGTGAAGCGCCATCGGGGGGCTACAATGAGCAGTTCTTC.